Shown below are 20 T cell receptor beta chains from a single sample sequenced in a study of T cells in Graves' hyperthyroidism and ophthalmopathy. Regions amplified from RNA transcripts were the TCR beta CDR3 regions. HTBI primers drove first-round RT-PCR of the TCR CDR3. TCRdb re-called the multiplex PCR reads with MiXCR, one entry per CDR3 protein. The table includes over 650,000 distinct CDR3 sequences, 45% detected once. The sample was peripheral blood or thyroid tissue (not recorded which). The receptors stem from an adult man with Graves' disease, either hyperthyroidism or ophthalmopathy (not recorded which).

The chain joins TRBV6-6 to TRBJ2-7, with 7 nucleotides matching TRBD1. CDR1 and CDR2 (germline): MNHNY, SVGAGI (reference sequence). The CDR3 spans 14 residues. Trimming removed 5 bases from V and 0 bases from J; junction bases left unmatched: 4. CDR3 sequence reads: CASSDRQGSYEQYF. The CDR3 DNA follows: TGTGCCAGCAGTGACCGACAGGGCTCCTACGAGCAGTACTTC.

The sample holds a few counts of this clonotype. The chain carries TRBV20-1 and TRBJ1-4; possible D gene TRBD1, 6 bases. Germline V gene sequence: CDR1 DFQATT, CDR2 SNEGSKA (reference sequence). CDR3 length equals 15 residues. V was clipped by 6 bases and J by 8 bases, with 22 bases between them. DNA for the CDR3: TGCAGTGCGCCGAGGGGGGGCGCGGGAAGCGAAAAACTGTTTTTT. Its protein product is CSAPRGGAGSEKLFF.

The rearrangement uses TRBV7-8 and TRBJ1-2; D is unclear. Trimming took 1 base from V and 12 from J, leaving 12 bases between them. CDR3 length equals 12 residues. Germline V gene sequence: CDR1 SGHVS, CDR2 FQNEAQ. CDR3 region: CASSLGGDGNTF. DNA of the CDR3: TGTGCCAGCAGCTTAGGGGGAGATGGAAACACCTTC.

The chain is built from TRBV10-3 and TRBJ1-5; no clear D. The CDR3 totals 13 residues. Trimming stripped 10 bases from V and 0 bases from J, with 10 bases between. Germline CDR1 and CDR2: ENHRY and SYGVKD. DNA of the CDR3: TGTGCCAGCGAACAGTATAGCAATCAGCCCCAGCATTTT. The encoded protein is CASEQYSNQPQHF.

This clonotype occurred a few times. V is TRBV7-9 and J is TRBJ2-7; TRBD1 agrees at 9 bases. The CDR3 spans 14 residues. Germline loops: CDR1 SEHNR, CDR2 FQNEAQ (reference sequence). Germline trimming cut 6 bases from V and 3 bases from J; bases unmatched to any gene: 6. CDR3 sequence (DNA): TGTGCCAGCAGTTTCGGGACAGGGTTCTACGAGCAGTACTTC. It encodes CASSFGTGFYEQYF.

This clonotype occurred a few times. The J gene is TRBJ1-1, the V gene TRBV7-3; possible D gene TRBD1, 6 bases. The V gene lost 2 bases and the J gene lost 1 base, with 11 bases spanning the gap. CDR3 length: 15 residues. The V gene's germline CDR1 is SGHTA and CDR2 FQGTGA. This CDR3 is CASSLAGTQNTEAFF. In DNA form, the CDR3 reads TGTGCCAGCAGCTTAGCTGGGACACAGAACACTGAAGCTTTCTTT.

This clonotype was observed at least ten times. The chain employs TRBV7-9 and TRBJ1-6; TRBD1 matches 8 bases. V shed 6 bases and J 10 bases; nucleotides not matched to a gene: 14. This CDR3 is 16 amino acids long. Germline lookup yields CDR1 SEHNR and CDR2 FQNEAQ (reference sequence). CDR3 in amino acids: CASSFSSFDRGSPLHF. CDR3 bases: TGTGCCAGCAGTTTTTCCTCCTTCGACAGGGGATCACCCCTCCACTTT.

This clonotype was seen a few times. This chain uses TRBV2 with TRBJ1-2; D may be TRBD1 (5 bases). The length of the CDR3 is 14 residues. Germline CDR1 reads SNHLY; CDR2 reads FYNNEI. The V end was cut by 5 bases, the J end by 3 bases, with 13 bases between. The CDR3, as DNA: TGTGCCAGCAGTTCACCGGGACGGCACTATGGCTACACCTTC. This codes for CASSSPGRHYGYTF.

The CDR3 loop reads CASSQVPGTPFGYTF. In DNA form, the CDR3 reads TGTGCCAGCAGTCAGGTTCCAGGGACCCCCTTTGGCTACACCTTC. The gene calls are TRBV7-9 and TRBJ1-2; D might be TRBD1 (5 bases). Germline values: CDR1 SEHNR, CDR2 FQNEAQ (reference sequence). The CDR3 loop spans 15 amino acids. V gave up 6 bases and J gave up 7 bases, with 21 bases separating them.

V and J are TRBV29-1 and TRBJ2-7; 11 bases align to TRBD1. There are 13 residues in the CDR3. V lost 7 bases to trimming and J lost 6 bases; unmatched junction nucleotides: 8. Germline V gene lookup returns CDR1 SQVTM and CDR2 ANQGSEA. CDR3 sequence (DNA): TGCAGCGCAGTAGGACAGGGGGCGTCCGAGCAGTACTTC. It codes for CSAVGQGASEQYF.

V gene TRBV10-3 combines with J gene TRBJ1-2, with 9 bases identical to TRBD1. CDR1 is ENHRY, CDR2 SYGVKD, per germline. The CDR3 loop spans 15 amino acids. The V and J ends lost 10 bases and 4 bases, in that order; junction bases with no gene match: 13. The CDR3 nucleotides are TGTGCCACTAGGACAGGAGGGACAGGGACCTATGGCTACACCTTC. Its translation: CATRTGGTGTYGYTF.

The table lists this clonotype with a few counts. The V gene is TRBV12-3 or TRBV12-4, the J gene TRBJ1-5; D uncertain. The ends were cut back, 3 bases at V and 0 bases at J, with 15 bases in the middle. CDR3 length: 17 amino acids. CDR3 residues: CASSFRVGVNSNQPQHF. For the CDR3, the DNA is TGTGCCAGCAGTTTCCGGGTAGGCGTTAATAGCAATCAGCCCCAGCATTTT.

The V and J genes are TRBV5-1 and TRBJ2-5, with 8 nucleotides matching TRBD2. This CDR3 has 16 residues. The germline CDR1 and CDR2 sequences are SGHRS and YFSETQ. The V gene end was trimmed by 0 bases and the J gene end by 5 bases; junction bases not matched to a gene: 9. The CDR3 sequence is CASSLETGRAWETQYF. The DNA for the CDR3 is TGCGCCAGCAGCTTGGAGACCGGGAGGGCCTGGGAGACCCAGTACTTC.

This clonotype appeared a few times. CDR3 protein: CASSYQGQGNTEAFF. For the CDR3, the DNA is TGTGCCAGCAGTTACCAGGGACAGGGGAACACTGAAGCTTTCTTT. The rearrangement uses TRBV7-2 and TRBJ1-1; 9 nucleotides line up with TRBD1. The germline V gene has CDR1 SGHTA and CDR2 FQGNSA. The CDR3 is 15 residues long. V was pared by 6 bases and J by 1 base, with 6 bases of the junction left unmatched.

The V gene is TRBV30, the J gene TRBJ1-1; D remains unclear. This CDR3 is 11 amino acids long. Germline lookup yields CDR1 GTSNPN and CDR2 SVGIG (reference sequence). Trimming left V 2 bases short and J 4 bases short, with 5 bases between. The chain's CDR3 is CAWSYVTEAFF. As DNA, the CDR3 is TGTGCCTGGAGTTATGTCACTGAAGCTTTCTTT.

The chain recombines TRBV9 with TRBJ1-4, with TRBD1 as a possible D gene (5 bases). CDR3 size: 16 residues. Germline CDR1 and CDR2: SGDLS and YYNGEE. Trimming took 4 bases from V and 4 from J, leaving 17 bases between them. CDR3 DNA sequence: TGTGCCAGCAGCAATCGAGGGGCAGGAAATAATGAAAAACTGTTTTTT. Encoded protein: CASSNRGAGNNEKLFF. Complete variable domain (other parts from reference TRBV9 and TRBJ1-4): DSGVTQTPKHLITATGQRVTLRCSPRSGDLSVYWYQQSLDQGLQFLIQYYNGEERAKGNILERFSAQQFPDLHSELNLSSLELGDSALYFCASSNRGAGNNEKLFFGSGTQLSVL.

This clonotype was seen more than once but under ten times. This sequence joins TRBV13 and TRBJ1-6, with 8 nucleotides matching TRBD1. Germline V gene lookup returns CDR1 PRHDT and CDR2 FYEKMQ (reference sequence). The ends lost 6 bases at V and 7 bases at J; junction bases unmatched: 8. The length of the CDR3 is 15 residues. The CDR3 coding sequence is TGTGCCAGCAGTTTATGGACAGGGTGGAATTCACCCCTCCACTTT. Translation: CASSLWTGWNSPLHF.

The V and J genes are TRBV15 and TRBJ2-7; 8 positions agree with TRBD2. The V and J ends lost 5 bases and 1 base, in that order; junction bases with no gene match: 4. CDR1 is LNHNV, CDR2 YYDKDF, per germline (reference sequence). The CDR3 extends over 14 amino acids. CDR3 loop: CATSGRGGSYEQYF. DNA of the CDR3: TGTGCCACCAGCGGGCGCGGGGGGTCCTACGAGCAGTACTTC. Full variable domain (outside the CDR3, taken from reference TRBV15 and TRBJ2-7): DAMVIQNPRYQVTQFGKPVTLSCSQTLNHNVMYWYQQKSSQAPKLLFHYYDKDFNNEADTPDNFQSRRPNTSFCFLDIRSPGLGDTAMYLCATSGRGGSYEQYFGPGTRLTVT.

This chain joins TRBV29-1 and TRBJ1-2; no firm D call. This CDR3 has 13 residues. CDR1 and CDR2 (germline): SQVTM, ANQGSEA. V lost 0 bases and J lost 7, with 12 bases in between. The CDR3 DNA reads TGCAGCGTTGAAGATATGGGGAAAAGTGGCTACACCTTC. Residues: CSVEDMGKSGYTF. Complete variable domain (other parts from reference TRBV29-1 and TRBJ1-2): SAVISQKPSRDICQRGTSLTIQCQVDSQVTMMFWYRQQPGQSLTLIATANQGSEATYESGFVIDKFPISRPNLTFSTLTVSNMSPEDSSIYLCSVEDMGKSGYTFGSGTRLTVV.

In its sample, this clonotype was seen a few times. The chain links TRBV28 to TRBJ1-2; D ambiguous. The CDR3 length is 15 residues. Trimming shortened V by 3 bases and J by 4 bases, and 15 bases separated the two germline ends. Per the germline V gene, CDR1 is MDHEN and CDR2 is SYDVKM. The DNA for the CDR3 is TGTGCCAGCAGTTTTTCCGGCAGGAAGGGCTATGGCTACACCTTC. It codes for CASSFSGRKGYGYTF.